This is a list of T cell receptor beta chains from one sample in a study of OX40 agonist ivuxolimab in advanced cancers. Assay used: immunoSEQ multiplex PCR; TCRdb lists only in-frame clones, some missing. The sample consists of around 57,000 clones, approximately 82% of them appearing once. The specimen comprised CD4+ or CD8+ T cells sorted from blood, sampled in a trial of the OX40 agonist ivuxolimab. The receptors were sampled from an adult with an advanced solid tumor such as melanoma, head and neck, liver or kidney cancer. The CDR3 runs from the conserved cysteine through the conserved F or W. A D gene is named only where the DNA matches it firmly. Rows may omit the clone size; those that give it use once, few, many or a size class.

J: TRBJ1-1; D: NA; V: TRBV6-6; size: NA; CDR3: CASSTESGTEAFF; DNA: TGTGCCAGCAGTACCGAGAGTGGGACTGAAGCTTTCTTT
J: TRBJ1-1; D: NA; V: TRBV5-3; size: NA; CDR3: CARSGEAFF; DNA: TGTGCCAGAAGCGGGGAAGCTTTCTTT
J: TRBJ1-3; D: NA; V: TRBV18; size: NA; CDR3: CASSPLEGTIYF; DNA: TGTGCCAGCTCACCCCTGGAGGGCACCATATATTTT
J: TRBJ1-3; D: TRBD1; V: TRBV28; size: NA; CDR3: CASSSNTGGGNTIYF; DNA: TGTGCCAGCAGTTCCAACACAGGGGGAGGAAACACCATATATTTT
J: TRBJ1-1; D: NA; V: TRBV11-2; size: NA; CDR3: CASSAQGWGMNTEAFF; DNA: TGTGCCAGCAGCGCGCAGGGGTGGGGAATGAACACTGAAGCTTTCTTT
J: TRBJ1-5; D: NA; V: TRBV19; size: NA; CDR3: CASSPRTLILNQPQHF; DNA: TGTGCCAGTAGTCCACGGACACTCATTCTTAATCAGCCCCAGCATTTT
J: TRBJ1-2; D: TRBD1; V: TRBV27; size: few; CDR3: CASSLSTPDRDRGDYGYTF; DNA: TGTGCCAGCAGTTTATCGACCCCTGACCGGGACAGGGGGGACTATGGCTACACCTTC
J: TRBJ2-5; D: TRBD1; V: TRBV5-6; size: NA; CDR3: CASSGNRGWRETQYF; DNA: TGTGCCAGCAGCGGAAACAGGGGGTGGAGGGAGACCCAGTACTTC
J: TRBJ2-7; D: TRBD1; V: TRBV5-4; size: NA; CDR3: CASSLAGETGRQQYF; DNA: TGTGCCAGCAGCTTGGCCGGCGAGACAGGGCGTCAGCAGTACTTC
J: TRBJ2-5; D: TRBD1; V: TRBV29-1; size: NA; CDR3: CSVERTGRRETQYF; DNA: TGCAGCGTTGAAAGGACAGGGAGGCGAGAGACCCAGTACTTC
J: TRBJ2-3; D: TRBD2; V: TRBV9; size: few; CDR3: CASSAGRVGGGLTDTQYF; DNA: TGTGCCAGCAGCGCTGGGAGAGTCGGCGGGGGGCTCACAGATACGCAGTATTTT
J: TRBJ1-4; D: NA; V: TRBV6-1; size: NA; CDR3: CASSGVWRGATNEKLFF; DNA: TGTGCCAGCAGTGGGGTTTGGAGGGGCGCGACTAATGAAAAACTGTTTTTT
J: TRBJ1-2; D: TRBD1; V: TRBV5-1; size: once; CDR3: CASSQDPGQGSNYGYTF; DNA: TGCGCCAGCAGCCAAGATCCGGGACAGGGTTCCAACTATGGCTACACCTTC
J: TRBJ1-5; D: NA; V: TRBV19; size: NA; CDR3: CASRPRTQGASQPQHF; DNA: TGTGCCAGTAGACCCCGGACCCAAGGGGCTAGCCAGCCCCAGCATTTT
J: TRBJ2-5; D: NA; V: TRBV2; size: NA; CDR3: CASSFRTEGTQYF; DNA: TGTGCCAGCAGTTTTAGGACAGAGGGGACCCAGTACTTC
J: TRBJ2-7; D: TRBD1; V: TRBV4-2; size: NA; CDR3: CASSQRGRDSAYEQYF; DNA: TGTGCCAGCAGCCAGAGGGGCCGGGACAGCGCCTACGAGCAGTACTTC
J: TRBJ1-4; D: NA; V: TRBV4-1; size: NA; CDR3: CASSQILGEKLFF; DNA: TGCGCCAGCAGCCAAATTCTTGGTGAAAAACTGTTTTTT
J: TRBJ1-1; D: NA; V: TRBV6-1; size: NA; CDR3: CVAEGRRNTEAFF; DNA: TGTGTCGCGGAGGGACGGCGGAACACTGAAGCTTTCTTT
J: TRBJ1-3; D: NA; V: TRBV2; size: once; CDR3: CASSENSPYSSSGNTIYF; DNA: TGTGCCAGCAGTGAAAATAGTCCCTATTCCAGCTCTGGAAACACCATATATTTT
J: TRBJ1-1; D: NA; V: TRBV25-1; size: NA; CDR3: CASSDSMNTEAFF; DNA: TGTGCCAGCAGTGATTCTATGAACACTGAAGCTTTCTTT
J: TRBJ1-1; D: NA; V: TRBV25-1; size: few; CDR3: CASSERGSFAEAFF; DNA: TGTGCCAGCAGTGAAAGAGGTAGTTTCGCTGAAGCTTTCTTT
J: TRBJ1-1; D: NA; V: TRBV11-1; size: NA; CDR3: CASSLGWERPNTEAFF; DNA: TGTGCCAGCAGCTTAGGGTGGGAAAGACCGAACACTGAAGCTTTCTTT
J: TRBJ1-4; D: NA; V: TRBV2; size: NA; CDR3: CASLPGVTNEKLFF; DNA: TGTGCCAGCCTCCCCGGGGTGACTAATGAAAAACTGTTTTTT
J: TRBJ2-2; D: NA; V: TRBV11-1; size: NA; CDR3: CASSLMLTGTGELFF; DNA: TGTGCCAGCAGCTTAATGCTAACGGGTACCGGGGAGCTGTTTTTT
J: TRBJ2-7; D: NA; V: TRBV6-1; size: NA; CDR3: CASNPTAGRSYEQYF; DNA: TGTGCCAGCAACCCTACGGCCGGGAGATCCTACGAGCAGTACTTC
J: TRBJ1-3; D: TRBD1; V: TRBV29-1; size: NA; CDR3: CSVTGDSGNTIYF; DNA: TGCAGCGTGACAGGGGACTCTGGAAACACCATATATTTT
J: TRBJ2-1; D: NA; V: TRBV19; size: few; CDR3: CASYSGLGDHNEQFF; DNA: TGTGCCAGTTATTCCGGACTGGGTGATCACAATGAGCAGTTCTTC
J: TRBJ2-7; D: NA; V: TRBV7-7; size: NA; CDR3: CASSDRGGLAQQYF; DNA: TGTGCTAGCAGCGATAGAGGGGGATTAGCTCAGCAGTACTTC
J: TRBJ1-2; D: NA; V: TRBV5-4; size: NA; CDR3: CASSLKGTGNYGYTF; DNA: TGTGCCAGCAGCCTAAAGGGGACCGGTAACTATGGCTACACCTTC
J: TRBJ2-3; D: NA; V: TRBV9; size: NA; CDR3: CASSVGRPADTQYF; DNA: TGTGCCAGCAGCGTAGGCAGGCCGGCGGATACGCAGTATTTT
J: TRBJ2-2; D: NA; V: TRBV9; size: NA; CDR3: CASSPLDTGELFF; DNA: TGTGCCAGCAGCCCCCTGGACACCGGGGAGCTGTTTTTT
J: TRBJ1-4; D: NA; V: TRBV5-1; size: NA; CDR3: CASSLDQKGAKLFF; DNA: TGCGCCAGCAGCTTGGACCAAAAGGGAGCAAAACTGTTTTTT
J: TRBJ1-2; D: NA; V: TRBV4-3; size: few; CDR3: CASSQDYRALNYGYTF; DNA: TGCGCCAGCAGCCAAGATTACAGGGCTCTTAACTATGGCTACACCTTC
J: TRBJ1-6; D: NA; V: TRBV5-1; size: NA; CDR3: CASSLVPPIYGAPLHF; DNA: TGCGCCAGCAGCTTGGTTCCGCCGATTTATGGGGCACCCCTCCACTTT
J: TRBJ2-5; D: TRBD2; V: TRBV11-3; size: NA; CDR3: CASSFGKGLAQETQYF; DNA: TGTGCCAGCAGCTTTGGCAAAGGACTAGCGCAAGAGACCCAGTACTTC
J: TRBJ2-1; D: TRBD2; V: TRBV2; size: NA; CDR3: CASIRGGLDNEQFF; DNA: TGTGCCAGCATTCGGGGGGGCTTGGACAATGAGCAGTTCTTC
J: TRBJ1-5; D: NA; V: TRBV28; size: NA; CDR3: CASSLLGEGVSNQPQHF; DNA: TGTGCCAGCAGTTTATTAGGGGAAGGGGTTAGCAATCAGCCCCAGCATTTT
J: TRBJ2-7; D: NA; V: TRBV10-3; size: NA; CDR3: CAISALAYEQYF; DNA: TGTGCCATCAGTGCGCTCGCCTACGAGCAGTACTTC
J: TRBJ2-2; D: TRBD1; V: TRBV5-8; size: NA; CDR3: CASSPTGGWNTGELFF; DNA: TGTGCCAGCAGCCCTACAGGGGGCTGGAACACCGGGGAGCTGTTTTTT
J: TRBJ1-2; D: TRBD1; V: TRBV28; size: once; CDR3: CASRTPTGSNYGYTF; DNA: TGTGCCAGCAGGACCCCGACAGGGTCTAACTATGGCTACACCTTC
J: TRBJ1-3; D: NA; V: TRBV6-5; size: NA; CDR3: CASGDGNTIYF; DNA: TGTGCCAGCGGTGACGGAAACACCATATATTTT
J: TRBJ1-4; D: NA; V: TRBV5-1; size: NA; CDR3: CASSYGAPNEKLFF; DNA: TGCGCCAGCTCTTACGGTGCTCCTAATGAAAAACTGTTTTTT
J: TRBJ1-1; D: NA; V: TRBV10-1; size: NA; CDR3: CASLPGGPYSEAFF; DNA: TGCGCCAGCCTTCCGGGAGGCCCGTATTCTGAAGCTTTCTTT
J: TRBJ2-7; D: TRBD1; V: TRBV11-1; size: NA; CDR3: CASSLGGTGTYEQYF; DNA: TGTGCCAGCAGCTTAGGAGGGACAGGGACCTACGAGCAGTACTTC
J: TRBJ2-5; D: TRBD2; V: TRBV5-1; size: NA; CDR3: CASSSVPSGGGETQYF; DNA: TGCGCCAGCAGCTCGGTCCCCTCGGGAGGGGGAGAGACCCAGTACTTC
J: TRBJ1-2; D: NA; V: TRBV29-1; size: NA; CDR3: CSVEDWGGGYTF; DNA: TGCAGCGTTGAAGATTGGGGGGGAGGCTACACCTTC
J: TRBJ1-2; D: TRBD1; V: TRBV5-1; size: NA; CDR3: CASSSWGQGGDGYTF; DNA: TGCGCCAGCAGCTCCTGGGGACAGGGAGGGGATGGCTACACCTTC
J: TRBJ1-1; D: TRBD1; V: TRBV19; size: NA; CDR3: CASKGQYNTEAFF; DNA: TGTGCCAGTAAGGGACAGTATAACACTGAAGCTTTCTTT
J: TRBJ2-3; D: TRBD2; V: TRBV7-9; size: NA; CDR3: CASSLVLGTSFHF; DNA: TGTGCCAGCAGCTTAGTACTCGGGACTAGCTTCCATTTT
J: TRBJ2-1; D: NA; V: TRBV5-5; size: NA; CDR3: CASRPLGSSYNEQFF; DNA: TGTGCCAGCAGGCCTTTGGGGTCTTCCTACAATGAGCAGTTCTTC
J: TRBJ2-2; D: NA; V: TRBV9; size: NA; CDR3: CASSVAPRGKGGELFF; DNA: TGTGCCAGCAGCGTAGCTCCCCGGGGAAAAGGGGGGGAGCTGTTTTTT
J: TRBJ1-4; D: TRBD1; V: TRBV7-8; size: once; CDR3: CASSSGIGTVNEKLFF; DNA: TGTGCCAGCAGCTCAGGGATTGGGACAGTCAATGAAAAACTGTTTTTT
J: TRBJ1-1; D: NA; V: TRBV15; size: NA; CDR3: CATSRGGGLNTEAFF; DNA: TGTGCCACCAGCAGAGGGGGGGGACTGAACACTGAAGCTTTCTTT
J: TRBJ1-3; D: NA; V: TRBV14; size: NA; CDR3: CASSDPGPIGNTIYF; DNA: TGTGCCAGCAGCGACCCGGGCCCGATTGGAAACACCATATATTTT
J: TRBJ2-7; D: TRBD1; V: TRBV28; size: NA; CDR3: CASGTGNYEQYF; DNA: TGTGCCAGCGGGACAGGGAACTACGAGCAGTACTTC
J: TRBJ1-2; D: NA; V: TRBV12-1; size: NA; CDR3: CASSFASTGGGYGYTF; DNA: TGTGCCAGCAGCTTTGCCTCCACAGGAGGGGGCTATGGCTACACCTTC
J: TRBJ2-3; D: NA; V: TRBV19; size: NA; CDR3: CASSIRPAEYTQYF; DNA: TGTGCCAGTAGTATAAGGCCAGCAGAGTATACGCAGTATTTT
J: TRBJ2-7; D: NA; V: TRBV4-1; size: NA; CDR3: CASSRTADPSYEQYF; DNA: TGCGCCAGCAGCCGGACAGCCGACCCTAGCTACGAGCAGTACTTC
J: TRBJ2-3; D: NA; V: TRBV19; size: once; CDR3: CASSRETASTDTQYF; DNA: TGTGCCAGTAGTAGAGAGACAGCTAGCACAGATACGCAGTATTTT